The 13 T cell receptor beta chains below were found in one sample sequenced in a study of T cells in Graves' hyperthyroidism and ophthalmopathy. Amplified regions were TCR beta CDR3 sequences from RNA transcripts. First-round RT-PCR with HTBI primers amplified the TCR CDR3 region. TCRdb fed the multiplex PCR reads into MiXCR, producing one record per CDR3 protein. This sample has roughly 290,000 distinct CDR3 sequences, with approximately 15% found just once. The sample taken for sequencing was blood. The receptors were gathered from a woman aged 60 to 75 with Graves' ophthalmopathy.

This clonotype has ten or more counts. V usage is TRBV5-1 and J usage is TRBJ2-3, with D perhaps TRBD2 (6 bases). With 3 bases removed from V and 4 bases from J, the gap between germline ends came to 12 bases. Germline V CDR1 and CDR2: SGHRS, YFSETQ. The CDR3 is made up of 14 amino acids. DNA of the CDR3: TGCGCCAGCAGCTGGAACGGGGAGGCAGATACGCAGTATTTT. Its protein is CASSWNGEADTQYF.

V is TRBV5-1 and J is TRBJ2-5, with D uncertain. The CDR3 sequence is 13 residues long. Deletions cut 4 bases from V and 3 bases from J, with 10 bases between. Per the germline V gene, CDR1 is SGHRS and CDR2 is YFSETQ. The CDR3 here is CASSRLRKETQYF. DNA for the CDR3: TGCGCCAGCAGCCGCCTAAGGAAAGAGACCCAGTACTTC.

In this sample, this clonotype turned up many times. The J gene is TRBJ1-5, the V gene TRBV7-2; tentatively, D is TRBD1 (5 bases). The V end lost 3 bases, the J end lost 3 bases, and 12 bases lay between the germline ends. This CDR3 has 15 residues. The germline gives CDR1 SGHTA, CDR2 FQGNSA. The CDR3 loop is CASSFGGTDNQPQHF. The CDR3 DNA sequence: TGTGCCAGCAGCTTTGGAGGGACGGACAATCAGCCCCAGCATTTT. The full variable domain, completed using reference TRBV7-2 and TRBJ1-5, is GAGVSQSPSNKVTEKGKDVELRCDPISGHTALYWYRQSLGQGLEFLIYFQGNSAPDKSGLPSDRFSAERTGGSVSTLTIQRTQQEDSAVYLCASSFGGTDNQPQHFGDGTRLSIL.

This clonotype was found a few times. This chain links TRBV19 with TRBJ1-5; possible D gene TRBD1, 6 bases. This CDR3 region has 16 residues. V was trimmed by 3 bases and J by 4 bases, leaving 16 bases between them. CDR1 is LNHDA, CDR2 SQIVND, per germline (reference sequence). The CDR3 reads CASSMGGQGSNQPQHF. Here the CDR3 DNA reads TGTGCCAGTAGTATGGGTGGGCAGGGGTCGAATCAGCCCCAGCATTTT.

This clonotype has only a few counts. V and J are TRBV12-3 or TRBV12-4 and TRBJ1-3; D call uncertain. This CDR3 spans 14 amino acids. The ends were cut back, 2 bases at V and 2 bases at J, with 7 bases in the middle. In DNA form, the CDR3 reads TGTGCCAGCAGTTTAATGGGGACTGGAAACACCATATATTTT. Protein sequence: CASSLMGTGNTIYF.

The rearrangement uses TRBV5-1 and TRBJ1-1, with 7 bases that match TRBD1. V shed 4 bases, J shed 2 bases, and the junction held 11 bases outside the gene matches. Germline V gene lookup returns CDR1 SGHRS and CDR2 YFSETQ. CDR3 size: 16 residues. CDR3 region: CASSPRTGTTNTEAFF. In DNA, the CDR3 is TGCGCCAGCAGCCCAAGGACAGGCACCACTAACACTGAAGCTTTCTTT.

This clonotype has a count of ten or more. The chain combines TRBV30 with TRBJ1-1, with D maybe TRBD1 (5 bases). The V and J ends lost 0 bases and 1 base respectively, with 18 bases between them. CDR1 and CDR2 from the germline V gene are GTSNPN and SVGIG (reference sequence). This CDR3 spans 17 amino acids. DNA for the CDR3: TGTGCCTGGAGTGTGGGCGTACAGGACCTCACGAACACTGAAGCTTTCTTT. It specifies CAWSVGVQDLTNTEAFF.

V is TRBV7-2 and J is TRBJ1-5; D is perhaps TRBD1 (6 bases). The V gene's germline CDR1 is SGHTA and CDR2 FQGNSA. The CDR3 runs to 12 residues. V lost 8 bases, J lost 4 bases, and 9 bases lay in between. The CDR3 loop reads CASGTPNQPQHF. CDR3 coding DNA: TGTGCCAGCGGGACACCTAATCAGCCCCAGCATTTT.

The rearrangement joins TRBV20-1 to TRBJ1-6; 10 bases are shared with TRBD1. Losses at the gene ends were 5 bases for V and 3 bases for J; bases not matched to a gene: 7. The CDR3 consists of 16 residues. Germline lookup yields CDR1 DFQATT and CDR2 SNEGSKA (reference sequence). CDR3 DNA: TGCAGTGCTTCCCCGGGACAGGGGTTCTATAATTCACCCCTCCACTTT. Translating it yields CSASPGQGFYNSPLHF.

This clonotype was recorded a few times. The CDR3 is CASSLDWVAGHPLYF. The CDR3, as DNA: TGTGCCAGCAGCTTAGATTGGGTAGCGGGGCACCCCTTATATTTT. The genes are TRBV11-2 and TRBJ1-3; TRBD1 might be the D (5 bases). V was pared by 0 bases and J by 14 bases, with 20 bases between. From germline, CDR1 is SGHAT and CDR2 FQNNGV. The CDR3 is 15 residues long.

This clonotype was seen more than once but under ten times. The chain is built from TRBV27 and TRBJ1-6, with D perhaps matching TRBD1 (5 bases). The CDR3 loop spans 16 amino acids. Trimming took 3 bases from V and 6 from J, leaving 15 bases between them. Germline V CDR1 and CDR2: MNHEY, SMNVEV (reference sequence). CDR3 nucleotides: TGTGCCAGCAGTTTGCCCCGGGACGGAAGTAATTCACCCCTCCACTTT. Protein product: CASSLPRDGSNSPLHF.

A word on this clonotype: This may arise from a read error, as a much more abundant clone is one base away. CDR3 DNA: TGTGCCGGCTCACCAAGCTATGAGCAGTTCTTC. Encoded protein: CAGSPSYEQFF. The chain links TRBV18 to TRBJ2-1; D is uncertain. CDR3 size: 11 residues. The germline V gene has CDR1 KGHSH and CDR2 LQKENI.

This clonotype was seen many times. DNA for the CDR3: TGCAGCGTTCGCCGGGACAGAGATAATTCACCCCTCCACTTT. This translates into CSVRRDRDNSPLHF. The chain recombines TRBV29-1 with TRBJ1-6; 7 bases are shared with TRBD1. Trimming took 5 bases from V and 5 from J; bases not matched to a gene: 6. Germline V gene lookup returns CDR1 SQVTM and CDR2 ANQGSEA. This CDR3 has 14 residues.